This T cell receptor beta chain appears in the sequencing data of a study of blood T cell repertoires in COVID-19. This CDR3 is 13 amino acids long. Trimming removed 5 bases from V and 6 bases from J, with 14 bases in between. Germline V gene data show CDR1 as SGHNT and CDR2 as YENEEA. The assay was immunoSEQ multiplex PCR, and TCRdb's table has in-frame clones only and misses some. The data hold around 100,000 clones, with around four fifths observed a single time. Specimen: peripheral blood. The genes are TRBV11-3 and TRBJ2-7; D is perhaps TRBD2 (6 bases). The source of this sequence is a man aged 50-60 years with active or convalescent COVID-19. This chain's CDR3 is CASSQPWGGEQYF. The CDR3 DNA is TGTGCCAGCAGCCAGCCATGGGGAGGCGAGCAGTACTTC.